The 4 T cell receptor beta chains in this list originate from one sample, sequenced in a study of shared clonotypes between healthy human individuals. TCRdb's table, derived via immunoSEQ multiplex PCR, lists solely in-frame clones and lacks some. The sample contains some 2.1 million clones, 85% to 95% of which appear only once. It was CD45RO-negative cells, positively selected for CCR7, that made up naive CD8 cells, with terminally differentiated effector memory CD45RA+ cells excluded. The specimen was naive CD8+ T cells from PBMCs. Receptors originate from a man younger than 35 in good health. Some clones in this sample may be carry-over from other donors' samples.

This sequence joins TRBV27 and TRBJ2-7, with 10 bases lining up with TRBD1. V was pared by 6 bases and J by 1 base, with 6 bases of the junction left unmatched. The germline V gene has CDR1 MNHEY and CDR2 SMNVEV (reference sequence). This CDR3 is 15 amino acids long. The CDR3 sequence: CASSLGQGLSYEQYF. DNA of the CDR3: TGTGCCAGCAGCCTGGGACAGGGGTTATCCTACGAGCAGTACTTC.

This CDR3 reads CASSHRSSYNEQFF. CDR3 in DNA: TGTGCCAGCAGCCACAGGAGCTCCTACAATGAGCAGTTCTTC. This sequence joins TRBV13 and TRBJ2-1, with TRBD1 as a possible D gene (5 bases). CDR1 is PRHDT and CDR2 is FYEKMQ in the germline V gene (reference sequence). The CDR3 spans 14 residues. Trimming removed 5 bases at V and 0 bases at J, with 8 bases between.

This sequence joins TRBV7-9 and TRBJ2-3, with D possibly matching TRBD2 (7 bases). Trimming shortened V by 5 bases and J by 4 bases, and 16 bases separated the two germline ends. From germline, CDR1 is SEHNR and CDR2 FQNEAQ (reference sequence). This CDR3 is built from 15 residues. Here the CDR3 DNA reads TGTGCCAGCAGCGGGGGGGCAGGGCCGCCAGATACGCAGTATTTT. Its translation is CASSGGAGPPDTQYF.

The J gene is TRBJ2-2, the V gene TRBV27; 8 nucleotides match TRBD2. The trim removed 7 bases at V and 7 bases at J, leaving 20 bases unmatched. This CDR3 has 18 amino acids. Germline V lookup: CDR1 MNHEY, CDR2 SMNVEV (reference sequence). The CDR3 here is CASTPHPAAGDSGGELFF. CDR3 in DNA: TGTGCCAGCACCCCCCATCCAGCAGCGGGAGATTCGGGCGGGGAGCTGTTTTTT.